This T cell receptor (beta chain) was found in a study of blood T cell repertoires in COVID-19. This table comes from immunoSEQ multiplex PCR, and its TCRdb copy is limited to in-frame clones, with some not included. The data contain around 99,000 clones, 88% of them singletons. CDR3 length: 14 amino acids. Germline assignment: CDR1 SQVTM and CDR2 ANQGSEA. V lost 4 bases, J lost 6 bases, and 7 bases stayed unmatched. The rearrangement links TRBV29-1 to TRBJ2-7; 12 bases fit TRBD2. The source material was peripheral blood. The sequence was obtained from a man between 45 and 60 years old with active or convalescent COVID-19. In DNA, the CDR3 is TGCAGCGTTGGCCCCCGACTAGCGGGAGTCGAGCAGTACTTC. The encoded protein is CSVGPRLAGVEQYF.